The TCR beta chain described here comes from a study of T cells in Graves' hyperthyroidism and ophthalmopathy. This clonotype has more than one count but fewer than ten. Using RNA transcripts as the source, TCR beta CDR3 regions were amplified. In the first-round RT-PCR of the TCR CDR3, the HTBI primer set was used. MiXCR, run by TCRdb on the multiplex PCR reads, gives a single entry per CDR3 protein. This sample has roughly 570,000 distinct CDR3 sequences, with around 42% found just once. Trimming pared 4 bases from V and 0 bases from J, leaving 10 bases between. CDR3 length: 14 residues. Exclusion of patients followed from uncontrolled infection, other autoimmune disease, pregnancy or lactation. Each diagnosis was grounded in clinical symptoms, serum thyroxine and TRAb, thyroid ultrasound, and orbital computed tomography.

This clonotype was sampled from an adult woman with Graves' disease, either hyperthyroidism or ophthalmopathy (not recorded which). Sequencing was carried out using peripheral blood or thyroid tissue (not recorded which). V gene TRBV12-3 or TRBV12-4 combines with J gene TRBJ2-7; TRBD2 might be the D (6 bases). CDR3 amino acids: CASSSTGSSYEQYF. The CDR3 region has the DNA TGTGCCAGCAGTTCTACCGGGAGCTCCTACGAGCAGTACTTC.